Listed here are 21 T cell receptor beta chains from one sample, sequenced in a study of spatial heterogeneity in lung cancer. From the 5' RACE reads, TCRdb called clonotypes with MiXCR, one entry per CDR3 protein. Of tens of thousands of distinct CDR3 sequences in the sample, around 7% were seen once. The time point was: blood at routine non-recurrence follow-up after resection. Without sorting, whole RNA was sequenced from tumor, nontumor lung or frozen PBMC. Here the sequenced sample was PBMCs, taken at follow-up. These receptors all come from a female donor with early-stage non-small cell lung cancer.

This clonotype showed up many times. This sequence joins TRBV20-1 and TRBJ2-5; D assignment may be TRBD1 or TRBD2 (5 bases each). Per germline, CDR1 DFQATT and CDR2 SNEGSKA (reference sequence). Trimming cost V 3 bases and J 1 base, with 18 bases left between them. This CDR3 comprises 16 residues. CDR3 sequence: CSASGTGPGPQETQYF. The CDR3 DNA is TGCAGTGCTAGCGGGACGGGCCCCGGGCCCCAAGAGACCCAGTACTTC.

This sequence joins TRBV29-1 and TRBJ2-1; 11 positions agree with TRBD2. The CDR3 has 15 amino acids. The trim removed 4 bases at V and 4 bases at J, leaving 6 bases unmatched. Germline V gene sequence: CDR1 SQVTM, CDR2 ANQGSEA. The CDR3 DNA sequence: TGCAGCGTTGCCCCGACTAGCGGGGTATACAATGAGCAGTTCTTC. This translates into CSVAPTSGVYNEQFF.

This clonotype was seen ten or more times. In DNA, the CDR3 is TGCGCCAGCAGCCCTTACCGTCTCTCTGGGGCCAACGTCCTGACTTTC. It is translated as CASSPYRLSGANVLTF. The V gene is TRBV5-1, the J gene TRBJ2-6; no clear D gene. CDR1 and CDR2 (germline): SGHRS, YFSETQ. V dropped 4 bases and J dropped 0 bases, with 11 bases sitting between them. This CDR3 spans 16 amino acids.

The chain combines TRBV7-7 with TRBJ1-2; unclear D gene. The CDR3 is made up of 14 amino acids. V shed 5 bases and J shed 4 bases, with 14 bases lying between them. Germline loops: CDR1 SSHAT, CDR2 FNYEAQ (reference sequence). The CDR3 DNA reads as TGTGCCAGCAGCCCCCTAAGGGAAATCTATGGCTACACCTTC. It codes for CASSPLREIYGYTF.

This clonotype was observed at least ten times. The chain combines TRBV5-1 with TRBJ2-5, with D perhaps matching TRBD1 (5 bases). Germline values: CDR1 SGHRS, CDR2 YFSETQ. The germline V and J ends were trimmed by 3 bases and 3 bases, with 12 bases remaining between them. This CDR3 spans 14 amino acids. CDR3 coding DNA: TGCGCCAGCAGCTCCTACAGGACCGAAGAGACCCAGTACTTC. It is translated as CASSSYRTEETQYF.

The chain links TRBV7-9 to TRBJ1-2; D is perhaps TRBD1 (6 bases). Per germline, CDR1 SEHNR and CDR2 FQNEAQ (reference sequence). Trimming removed 4 bases at V and 8 bases at J, with 14 bases between. The CDR3 has 13 residues. For the CDR3, the DNA is TGTGCCAGCAGCTCCTGGGCCACAGGGGGCTACACCTTC. It specifies CASSSWATGGYTF.

The chain uses TRBV29-1 and TRBJ1-1; TRBD1 is a possible D gene (5 bases). Germline V gene lookup returns CDR1 SQVTM and CDR2 ANQGSEA. This CDR3 has 15 amino acids. V was pared by 4 bases and J by 0 bases, with 15 bases between. The CDR3, as DNA: TGCAGCGTTGCGGGCAGGGATGGCATGAACACTGAAGCTTTCTTT. Its translation: CSVAGRDGMNTEAFF.

This chain joins TRBV19 and TRBJ2-7; 8 nucleotides line up with TRBD1. Germline CDR1 is LNHDA and CDR2 is SQIVND (reference sequence). With 4 bases clipped from V and 3 bases from J, the junction kept 5 bases outside the gene matches. The CDR3 length is 14 residues. The CDR3 protein is CASSRQGLVYEQYF. The CDR3 DNA is TGTGCCAGTAGTAGACAGGGGTTGGTCTACGAGCAGTACTTC. Combining the CDR3 with reference TRBV19 and TRBJ2-7 gives the whole variable domain DGGITQSPKYLFRKEGQNVTLSCEQNLNHDAMYWYRQDPGQGLRLIYYSQIVNDFQKGDIAEGYSVSREKKESFPLTVTSAQKNPTAFYLCASSRQGLVYEQYFGPGTRLTVT.

The rearrangement links TRBV18 to TRBJ1-1; no definite D call. Trimming pared 5 bases from V and 6 bases from J, leaving 13 bases between. CDR3 length: 13 residues. The germline gives CDR1 KGHSH, CDR2 LQKENI. Here the CDR3 reads CASSSIDGAEAFF. As DNA, the CDR3 is TGTGCCAGCTCATCCATTGACGGGGCTGAAGCTTTCTTT.

This clonotype was observed many times. The rearrangement links TRBV3-1 to TRBJ2-3, with 8 bases fitting TRBD2. Germline assignment: CDR1 LGHDT and CDR2 YNNKEL (reference sequence). V gave up 3 bases and J gave up 0 bases; unmatched junction bases: 8. CDR3 length: 17 amino acids. The CDR3 DNA sequence: TGTGCCAGCAGCCACCCTCTAGCGGGTATTAGCACAGATACGCAGTATTTT. Translation: CASSHPLAGISTDTQYF.

J is TRBJ1-5 and V is TRBV18; no firm D call. V was clipped by 3 bases and J by 0 bases, with 9 bases between them. The germline gives CDR1 KGHSH, CDR2 LQKENI. The CDR3 runs to 15 residues. The CDR3 region has the DNA TGTGCCAGCTCACCCGGACCCCTTAGCAATCAGCCCCAGCATTTT. This sequence encodes CASSPGPLSNQPQHF.

The chain is built from TRBV5-6 and TRBJ1-2, with a tentative D call TRBD1 (6 bases). V lost 1 base, J lost 2 bases, and 15 bases lay in between. This CDR3 spans 16 amino acids. The germline V gene encodes CDR1 SGHDT and CDR2 YYEEEE. CDR3 sequence reads: CASSLYPGGVNYGYTF. DNA for the CDR3: TGTGCCAGCAGCTTGTATCCTGGGGGCGTCAACTATGGCTACACCTTC.

This clonotype occurred many times. This chain links TRBV9 with TRBJ2-2, with D possibly matching TRBD1 (5 bases). Per the germline V gene, CDR1 is SGDLS and CDR2 is YYNGEE. V lost 6 bases to trimming and J lost 3 bases, with 9 bases between them. The length of the CDR3 is 13 residues. In nucleotides, the CDR3 is TGTGCCAGCACCAAGGGGTACACCGGGGAGCTGTTTTTT. Protein: CASTKGYTGELFF.

This clonotype was picked up many times. The chain links TRBV4-1 to TRBJ2-5; 8 bases line up with TRBD1. CDR1 and CDR2 from the germline V gene are MGHRA and YSYEKL. The V and J ends lost 1 base and 0 bases, in that order; junction bases with no gene match: 4. The length of the CDR3 is 16 residues. CDR3 sequence reads: CASSQGRDRYQETQYF. In nucleotides, the CDR3 is TGCGCCAGCAGCCAAGGGAGGGACAGGTACCAAGAGACCCAGTACTTC.

At least ten counts were recorded for this clonotype. The chain is built from TRBV7-9 and TRBJ2-3; no clear D gene. V was trimmed by 5 bases and J by 5 bases, leaving 11 bases between them. Germline lookup yields CDR1 SEHNR and CDR2 FQNEAQ (reference sequence). This CDR3 has 13 amino acids. The chain's CDR3 is CASSPLGKDTQYF. In nucleotides, the CDR3 is TGTGCCAGCAGCCCCCTGGGGAAAGATACGCAGTATTTT.

This clonotype was counted many times. V usage is TRBV20-1 and J usage is TRBJ2-3; 7 bases fit TRBD2. The CDR3 covers 15 residues. Looked up from germline, CDR1 is DFQATT and CDR2 is SNEGSKA (reference sequence). V shed 0 bases, J shed 6 bases, and the junction held 9 bases outside the gene matches. CDR3 region: CSARDPAGPGDTQYF. CDR3 DNA: TGCAGTGCTAGAGATCCAGCGGGGCCGGGGGATACGCAGTATTTT.

This clonotype was seen many times. This chain uses TRBV20-1 with TRBJ1-5; no clear D gene. The CDR3 length is 12 residues. The V gene lost 6 bases and the J gene lost 6 bases, with 12 bases spanning the gap. The V gene's germline CDR1 is DFQATT and CDR2 SNEGSKA (reference sequence). The CDR3 here is CSAKRGSQPQHF. In DNA, the CDR3 is TGCAGTGCCAAGCGAGGAAGTCAGCCCCAGCATTTT.

This clonotype was recorded many times. J is TRBJ2-4 and V is TRBV5-1; no firm D call. The CDR3 runs 15 residues. Germline V gene lookup returns CDR1 SGHRS and CDR2 YFSETQ. V lost 4 bases and J lost 0, with 11 bases in between. DNA of the CDR3: TGCGCCAGCAGCCTGGAAGGGCTAGCCAAAAACATTCAGTACTTC. Amino acid sequence: CASSLEGLAKNIQYF.

This clonotype showed up just a few times. The chain uses TRBV6-2 or TRBV6-3 and TRBJ2-5, with a tentative D call TRBD1 (6 bases). Germline loops: CDR1 MNHEY, CDR2 SVGEGT. Trimming shortened V by 5 bases and J by 2 bases, and 12 bases separated the two germline ends. The CDR3 spans 14 residues. CDR3 loop: CASSPRTEQETQYF. As DNA, the CDR3 is TGTGCCAGCAGTCCGCGGACAGAACAAGAGACCCAGTACTTC.

This chain joins TRBV5-1 and TRBJ2-2; D uncertain. Trimming stripped 5 bases from V and 4 bases from J, with 6 bases between. The CDR3 is 12 amino acids. CDR1 and CDR2 (germline): SGHRS, YFSETQ. The CDR3 coding sequence is TGCGCCAGCAGGCTTTCCACCGGGGAGCTGTTTTTT. It is translated as CASRLSTGELFF.

There are many counts of this clonotype. The genes are TRBV13 and TRBJ1-1; TRBD1 aligns across 9 bases. The CDR3 has 14 residues. V lost 4 bases, J lost 4 bases, and 4 bases stayed unmatched. In germline, CDR1 is PRHDT, CDR2 FYEKMQ (reference sequence). DNA for the CDR3: TGTGCCAGCAGCTCCGGGACAGGGACCACTGAAGCTTTCTTT. Amino acid sequence: CASSSGTGTTEAFF.